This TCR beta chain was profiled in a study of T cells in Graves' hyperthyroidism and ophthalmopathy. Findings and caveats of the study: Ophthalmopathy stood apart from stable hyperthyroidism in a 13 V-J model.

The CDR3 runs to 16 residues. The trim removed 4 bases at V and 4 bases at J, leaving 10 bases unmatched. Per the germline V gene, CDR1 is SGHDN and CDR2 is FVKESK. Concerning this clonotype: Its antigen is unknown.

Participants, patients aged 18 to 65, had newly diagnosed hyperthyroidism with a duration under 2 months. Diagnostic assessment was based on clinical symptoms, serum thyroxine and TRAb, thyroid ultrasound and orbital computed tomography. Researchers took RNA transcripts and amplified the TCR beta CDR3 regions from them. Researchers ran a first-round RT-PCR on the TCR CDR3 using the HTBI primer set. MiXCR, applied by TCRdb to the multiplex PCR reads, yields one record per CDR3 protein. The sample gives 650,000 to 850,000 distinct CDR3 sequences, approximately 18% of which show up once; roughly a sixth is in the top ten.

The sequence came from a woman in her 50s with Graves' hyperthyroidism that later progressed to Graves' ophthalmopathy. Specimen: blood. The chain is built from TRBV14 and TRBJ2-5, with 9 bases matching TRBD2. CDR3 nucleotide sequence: TGTGCCAGCAGCCCGACGTCGCGGGGGGGAAGAGAGACCCAGTACTTC. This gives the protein CASSPTSRGGRETQYF.